Sequencing of this TCR beta chain was carried out in a study of cytomegalovirus exposure and HLA in healthy donors. The table lists this clone with a count of one. Vbeta (60) and Jbeta (13) primers were used in the PCR. Method: immunoSEQ multiplex PCR; TCRdb's copy keeps in-frame clones and lacks some. The sample contains approximately 160,000 clones, approximately 84% of which appear only once. The clonotype originates from a boy aged 2 to 10 in good health and CMV-seronegative. The source material was PBMCs.

CDR3 sequence (DNA): TGTGCCAGCAGTTACTCTCAGGGTCTCCAAGAGACCCAGTACTTC. This encodes CASSYSQGLQETQYF. The rearrangement links TRBV6-6 to TRBJ2-5; tentatively, D is TRBD1 (5 bases). V was shortened by 0 bases and J by 1 base, with 9 bases between the two germline ends. The CDR3 consists of 15 residues. Germline lookup yields CDR1 MNHNY and CDR2 SVGAGI (reference sequence).